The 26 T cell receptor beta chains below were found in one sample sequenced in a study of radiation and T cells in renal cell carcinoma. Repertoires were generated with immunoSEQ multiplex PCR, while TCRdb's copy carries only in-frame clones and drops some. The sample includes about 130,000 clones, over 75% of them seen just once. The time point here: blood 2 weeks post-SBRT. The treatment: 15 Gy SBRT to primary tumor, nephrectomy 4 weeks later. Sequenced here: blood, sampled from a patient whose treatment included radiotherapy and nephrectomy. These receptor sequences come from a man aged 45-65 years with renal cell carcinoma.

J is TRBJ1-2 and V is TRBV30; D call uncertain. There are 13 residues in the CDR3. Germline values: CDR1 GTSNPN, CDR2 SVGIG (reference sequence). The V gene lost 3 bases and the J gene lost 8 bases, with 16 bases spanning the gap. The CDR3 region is CAWRLTPIRGYTF. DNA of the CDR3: TGTGCCTGGAGACTTACCCCTATTAGGGGCTACACCTTC. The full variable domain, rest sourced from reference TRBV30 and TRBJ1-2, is SQTIHQWPATLVQPVGSPLSLECTVEGTSNPNLYWYRQAAGRGLQLLFYSVGIGQISSEVPQNLSASRPQDRQFILSSKKLLLSDSGFYLCAWRLTPIRGYTFGSGTRLTVV.

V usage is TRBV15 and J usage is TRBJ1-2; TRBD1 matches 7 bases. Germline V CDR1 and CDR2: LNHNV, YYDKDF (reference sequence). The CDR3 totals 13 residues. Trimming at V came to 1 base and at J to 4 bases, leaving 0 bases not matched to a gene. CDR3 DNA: TGTGCCACCAGCAGAGGACAGGGCTATGGCTACACCTTC. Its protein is CATSRGQGYGYTF.

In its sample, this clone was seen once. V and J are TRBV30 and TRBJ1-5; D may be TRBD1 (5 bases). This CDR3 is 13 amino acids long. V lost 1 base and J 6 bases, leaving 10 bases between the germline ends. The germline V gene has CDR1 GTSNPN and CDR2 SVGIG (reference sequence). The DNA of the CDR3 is TGTGCCTGGAGTGGTTCCGGGACTCAGCCCCAGCATTTT. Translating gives CAWSGSGTQPQHF.

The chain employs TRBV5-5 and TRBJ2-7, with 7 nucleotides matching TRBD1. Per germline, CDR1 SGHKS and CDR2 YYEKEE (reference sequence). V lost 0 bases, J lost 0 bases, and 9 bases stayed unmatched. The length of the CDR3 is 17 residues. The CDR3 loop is CASSLAGFRDSSYEQYF. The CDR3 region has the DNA TGTGCCAGCAGCTTGGCCGGCTTTCGGGACAGCTCCTACGAGCAGTACTTC.

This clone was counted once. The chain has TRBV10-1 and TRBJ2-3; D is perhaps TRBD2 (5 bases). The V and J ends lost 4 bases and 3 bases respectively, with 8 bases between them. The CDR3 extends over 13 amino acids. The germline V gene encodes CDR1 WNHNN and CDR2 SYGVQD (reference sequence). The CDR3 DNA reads TGCGCCAGCAGTGTCGGGATAACAGATACGCAGTATTTT. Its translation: CASSVGITDTQYF.

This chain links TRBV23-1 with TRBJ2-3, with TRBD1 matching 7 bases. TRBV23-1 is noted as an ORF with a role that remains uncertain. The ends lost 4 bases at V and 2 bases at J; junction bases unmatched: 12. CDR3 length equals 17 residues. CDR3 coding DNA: TGCGCCAGCAGTCTTATAGGCCGACAGGGAATCACAGATACGCAGTATTTT. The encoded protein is CASSLIGRQGITDTQYF.

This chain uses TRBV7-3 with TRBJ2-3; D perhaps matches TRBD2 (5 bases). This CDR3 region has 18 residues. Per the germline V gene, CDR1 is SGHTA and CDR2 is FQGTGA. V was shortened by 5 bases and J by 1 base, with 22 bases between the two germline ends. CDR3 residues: CASSKRSRASFGTDTQYF. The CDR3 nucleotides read TGTGCCAGCAGCAAAAGGTCTCGGGCTAGCTTCGGCACAGATACGCAGTATTTT.

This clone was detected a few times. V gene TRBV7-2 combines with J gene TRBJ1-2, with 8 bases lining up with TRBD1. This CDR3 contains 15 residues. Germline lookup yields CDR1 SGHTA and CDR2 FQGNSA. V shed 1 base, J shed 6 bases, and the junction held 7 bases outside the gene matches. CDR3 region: CASSLGNRGSNGYTF. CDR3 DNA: TGTGCCAGCAGCTTAGGAAACAGGGGGTCGAATGGCTACACCTTC. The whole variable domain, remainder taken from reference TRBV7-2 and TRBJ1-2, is GAGVSQSPSNKVTEKGKDVELRCDPISGHTALYWYRQSLGQGLEFLIYFQGNSAPDKSGLPSDRFSAERTGGSVSTLTIQRTQQEDSAVYLCASSLGNRGSNGYTFGSGTRLTVV.

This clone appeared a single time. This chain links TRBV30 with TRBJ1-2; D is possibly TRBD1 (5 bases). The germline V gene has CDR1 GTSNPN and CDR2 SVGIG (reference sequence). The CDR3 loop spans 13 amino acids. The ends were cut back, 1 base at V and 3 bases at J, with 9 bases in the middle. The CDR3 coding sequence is TGTGCCTGGAGTGGGGGGAGCTACTATGGCTACACCTTC. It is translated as CAWSGGSYYGYTF. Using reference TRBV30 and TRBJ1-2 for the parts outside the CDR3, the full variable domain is SQTIHQWPATLVQPVGSPLSLECTVEGTSNPNLYWYRQAAGRGLQLLFYSVGIGQISSEVPQNLSASRPQDRQFILSSKKLLLSDSGFYLCAWSGGSYYGYTFGSGTRLTVV.

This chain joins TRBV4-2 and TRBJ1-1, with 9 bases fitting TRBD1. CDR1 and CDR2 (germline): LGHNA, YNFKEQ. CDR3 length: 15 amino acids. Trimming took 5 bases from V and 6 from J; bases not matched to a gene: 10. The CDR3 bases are TGTGCCAGCAGCATCCGGGACAGGGAATCCCCTGAAGCTTTCTTT. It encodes CASSIRDRESPEAFF.

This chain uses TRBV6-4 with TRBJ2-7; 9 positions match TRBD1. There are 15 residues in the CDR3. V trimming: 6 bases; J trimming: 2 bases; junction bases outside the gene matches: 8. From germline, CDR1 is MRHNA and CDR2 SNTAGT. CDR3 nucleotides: TGTGCCAGCAGAAACCACCGGGACAGGGCCTACGAGCAGTACTTC. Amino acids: CASRNHRDRAYEQYF.

As DNA, the CDR3 is TGTGCCAGCAGTTCGACGGGGGGAGGTAACTATGGCTACACCTTC. Translated: CASSSTGGGNYGYTF. The chain links TRBV6-6 to TRBJ1-2; D possibly corresponds to TRBD1 (5 bases). This CDR3 spans 15 amino acids. Germline loops: CDR1 MNHNY, CDR2 SVGAGI (reference sequence). V was cut by 4 bases and J by 1 base, with 13 bases left in between.

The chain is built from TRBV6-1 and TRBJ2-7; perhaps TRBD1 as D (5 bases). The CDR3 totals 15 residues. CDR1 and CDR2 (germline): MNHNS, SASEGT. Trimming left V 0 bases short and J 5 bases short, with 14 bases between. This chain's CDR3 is CASSEAAGNSHEQYF. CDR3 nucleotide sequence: TGTGCCAGCAGTGAAGCAGCAGGGAATTCCCACGAGCAGTACTTC.

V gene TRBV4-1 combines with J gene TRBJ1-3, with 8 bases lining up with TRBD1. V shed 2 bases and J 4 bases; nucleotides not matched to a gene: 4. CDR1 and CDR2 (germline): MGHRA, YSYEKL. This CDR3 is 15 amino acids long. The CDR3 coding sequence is TGCGCCAGCAGCCAACCCGGACAGGGCGGAAACACCATATATTTT. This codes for CASSQPGQGGNTIYF.

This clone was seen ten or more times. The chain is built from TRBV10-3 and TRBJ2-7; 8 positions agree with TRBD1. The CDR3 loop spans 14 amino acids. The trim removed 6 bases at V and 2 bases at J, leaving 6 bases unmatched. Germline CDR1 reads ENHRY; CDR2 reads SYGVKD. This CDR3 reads CAIRLGQGPYEQYF. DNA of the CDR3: TGTGCCATCAGACTAGGACAGGGACCCTACGAGCAGTACTTC.

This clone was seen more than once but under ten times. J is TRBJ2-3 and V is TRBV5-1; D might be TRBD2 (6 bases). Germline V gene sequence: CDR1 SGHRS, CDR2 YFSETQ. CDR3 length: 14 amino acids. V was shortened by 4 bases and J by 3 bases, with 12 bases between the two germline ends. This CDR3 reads CASSQERATDTQYF. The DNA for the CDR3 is TGCGCCAGCAGCCAAGAGCGGGCTACAGATACGCAGTATTTT.

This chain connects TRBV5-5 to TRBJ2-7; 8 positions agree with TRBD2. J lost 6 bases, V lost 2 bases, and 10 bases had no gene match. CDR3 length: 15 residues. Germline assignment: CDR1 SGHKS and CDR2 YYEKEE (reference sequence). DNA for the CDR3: TGTGCCAGCAGCTTACCTAGCGGGCGAGGGGGCGAGCAGTACTTC. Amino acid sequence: CASSLPSGRGGEQYF.

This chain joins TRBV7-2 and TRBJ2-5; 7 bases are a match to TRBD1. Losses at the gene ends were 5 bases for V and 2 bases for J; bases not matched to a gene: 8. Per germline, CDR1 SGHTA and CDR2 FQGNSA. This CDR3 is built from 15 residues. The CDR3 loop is CASSQIRTGQETQYF. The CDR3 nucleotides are TGTGCCAGCAGCCAAATAAGGACAGGACAAGAGACCCAGTACTTC. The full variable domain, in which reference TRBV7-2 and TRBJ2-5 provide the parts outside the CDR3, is GAGVSQSPSNKVTEKGKDVELRCDPISGHTALYWYRQSLGQGLEFLIYFQGNSAPDKSGLPSDRFSAERTGGSVSTLTIQRTQQEDSAVYLCASSQIRTGQETQYFGPGTRLLVL.

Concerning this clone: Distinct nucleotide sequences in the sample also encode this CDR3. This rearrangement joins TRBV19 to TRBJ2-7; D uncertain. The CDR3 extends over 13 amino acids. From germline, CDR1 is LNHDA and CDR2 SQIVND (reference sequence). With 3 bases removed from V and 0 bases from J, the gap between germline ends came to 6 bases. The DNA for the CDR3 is TGTGCCAGTAGTATGGTGGGCTCCTACGAGCAGTACTTC. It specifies CASSMVGSYEQYF.

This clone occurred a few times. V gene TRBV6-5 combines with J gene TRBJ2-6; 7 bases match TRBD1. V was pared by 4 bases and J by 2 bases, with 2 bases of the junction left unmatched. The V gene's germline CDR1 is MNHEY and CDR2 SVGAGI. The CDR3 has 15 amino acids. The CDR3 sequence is CASSFDRAGANVLTF. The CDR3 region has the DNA TGTGCCAGCAGTTTTGACAGGGCTGGGGCCAACGTCCTGACTTTC.

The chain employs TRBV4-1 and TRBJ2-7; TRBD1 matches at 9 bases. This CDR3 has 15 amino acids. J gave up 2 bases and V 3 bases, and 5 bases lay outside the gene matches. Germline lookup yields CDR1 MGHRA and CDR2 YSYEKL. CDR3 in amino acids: CASSQGQGGTYEQYF. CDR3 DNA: TGCGCCAGCAGCCAGGGACAGGGAGGGACCTACGAGCAGTACTTC.

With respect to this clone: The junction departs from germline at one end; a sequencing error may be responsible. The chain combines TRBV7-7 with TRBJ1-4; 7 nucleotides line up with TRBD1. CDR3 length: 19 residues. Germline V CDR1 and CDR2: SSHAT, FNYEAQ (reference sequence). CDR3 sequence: CASSLPLPGQRLTNEKLFF. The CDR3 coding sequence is TGTGCTAGCAGCTTACCACTCCCGGGACAGCGCTTAACTAATGAAAAACTGTTTTTT. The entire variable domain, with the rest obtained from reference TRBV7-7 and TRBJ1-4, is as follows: GAGVSQSPRYKVTKRGQDVTLRCDPISSHATLYWYQQALGQGPEFLTYFNYEAQPDKSGLPSDRFSAERPEGSISTLTIQRTEQRDSAMYRCASSLPLPGQRLTNEKLFFGSGTQLSVL.

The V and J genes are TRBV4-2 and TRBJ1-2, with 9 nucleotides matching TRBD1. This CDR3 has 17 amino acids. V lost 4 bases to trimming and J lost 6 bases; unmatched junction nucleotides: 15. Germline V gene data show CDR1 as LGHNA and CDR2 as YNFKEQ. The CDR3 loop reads CASSPDLTQGAHNGYTF. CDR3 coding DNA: TGTGCCAGCAGCCCTGACCTTACACAGGGGGCTCATAATGGCTACACCTTC.

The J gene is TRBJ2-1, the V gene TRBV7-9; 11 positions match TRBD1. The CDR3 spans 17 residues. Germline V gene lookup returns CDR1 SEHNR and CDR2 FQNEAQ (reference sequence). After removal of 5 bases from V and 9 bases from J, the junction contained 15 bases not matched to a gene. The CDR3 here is CASSPPRTGTGGGEQFF. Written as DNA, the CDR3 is TGTGCCAGCAGCCCCCCCCGAACCGGGACAGGGGGAGGTGAGCAGTTCTTC.

The CDR3 loop is CASSDDRGPSYEQYF. CDR3 nucleotide sequence: TGTGCCAGCAGCGACGACAGGGGGCCTTCCTACGAGCAGTACTTC. This chain uses TRBV9 with TRBJ2-7; TRBD1 aligns across 10 bases. The germline CDR1 and CDR2 sequences are SGDLS and YYNGEE. The ends lost 3 bases at V and 1 base at J; junction bases unmatched: 4. The CDR3 sequence is 15 residues long.

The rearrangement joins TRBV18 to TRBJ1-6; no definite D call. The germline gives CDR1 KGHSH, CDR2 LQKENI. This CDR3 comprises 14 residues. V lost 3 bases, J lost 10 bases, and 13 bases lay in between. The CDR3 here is CASSPTPDDSPLHF. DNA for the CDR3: TGTGCCAGCTCACCGACCCCGGATGACTCACCCCTCCACTTT. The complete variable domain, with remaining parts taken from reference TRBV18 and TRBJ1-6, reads NAGVMQNPRHLVRRRGQEARLRCSPMKGHSHVYWYRQLPEEGLKFMVYLQKENIIDESGMPKERFSAEFPKEGPSILRIQQVVRGDSAAYFCASSPTPDDSPLHFGNGTRLTVT.